This T cell receptor (beta chain) was captured in a study of cytomegalovirus exposure and HLA in healthy donors. The PCR was carried out with 60 Vbeta primers and 13 Jbeta primers. Using immunoSEQ multiplex PCR, the repertoire was profiled, and TCRdb retains in-frame clones only, with some absent. This sample's table reports tens of thousands of clones. CDR3 length: 16 residues. Germline V lookup: CDR1 MNHEY, CDR2 SMNVEV (reference sequence). V lost 5 bases to trimming and J lost 2 bases; unmatched junction nucleotides: 12. The sequence was collected from a man aged 18-30 years in good health and CMV-seropositive. The specimen was PBMCs. The gene calls are TRBV27 and TRBJ2-7; TRBD1 matches at 7 bases. CDR3 sequence (DNA): TGTGCCAGCAGTCCCCGCCCAGGGGGTGCCGCCTACGAGCAGTACTTC. It codes for CASSPRPGGAAYEQYF.